This is a list of T cell receptor beta chains from one sample in a study of OX40 agonist ivuxolimab in advanced cancers. Data came from immunoSEQ multiplex PCR; TCRdb stores just in-frame clones and leaves some out. The table shows roughly 34,000 clones, with roughly nine tenths occurring only once. Sequenced material: CD4+ or CD8+ T cells sorted from blood, taken in a trial of the OX40 agonist ivuxolimab. These receptors all come from an adult with an advanced solid tumor such as melanoma, head and neck, liver or kidney cancer. Each CDR3 is given without its conserved first and last residue.

v_call,cdr3_aa
TRBV19,ASSIYGTVGTTEAF
TRBV5-1,ASSSRGGQPQH
TRBV2,ASSQSGGSGNTIY
TRBV30,AWSVQGNTEAF
TRBV7-3,ASSARNSQTGELF
TRBV7-9,ASSADRDTDTQY
TRBV9,ASSVVTGGASEAF
TRBV30,AWSVPAGGMSEAF
TRBV11-2,ASTRGNEQF
TRBV4-3,ASSQGFRNVREKLF
TRBV10-2,ASSAAGGPTEQY
TRBV2,ASSEGVWQPQH
TRBV19,ASSRPGNTEAF
TRBV4-3,ASSQVRSSYEQY
TRBV18,ASSPPQETQY
TRBV6-6,ASSRRSQIETGELF
TRBV11-1,ASSLIRGPSSTQETQY
TRBV5-4,ASSFPTSGREGEQF
TRBV7-2,ASRLEIGGRNNEQF
TRBV6-5,ASTLRGGTREKLF
TRBV15,ATSRDVERSYNEQF
TRBV4-1,ASSLPAASETGELF
TRBV9,ASSPIAGAENEQF
TRBV4-3,ASSHPGPNQPQH
TRBV7-2,ASSLAGGSYEQY
TRBV29-1,STRDRGDKLF
TRBV5-5,ASSVGPLAETDTQY
TRBV5-1,ASSFDLPSYEQY
TRBV6-5,ASSYLGQASYEQY
TRBV30,AYRGERDNEQF
TRBV19,ASSKTRDTSGNTIY
TRBV28,ASSPEQGLSNQPQH